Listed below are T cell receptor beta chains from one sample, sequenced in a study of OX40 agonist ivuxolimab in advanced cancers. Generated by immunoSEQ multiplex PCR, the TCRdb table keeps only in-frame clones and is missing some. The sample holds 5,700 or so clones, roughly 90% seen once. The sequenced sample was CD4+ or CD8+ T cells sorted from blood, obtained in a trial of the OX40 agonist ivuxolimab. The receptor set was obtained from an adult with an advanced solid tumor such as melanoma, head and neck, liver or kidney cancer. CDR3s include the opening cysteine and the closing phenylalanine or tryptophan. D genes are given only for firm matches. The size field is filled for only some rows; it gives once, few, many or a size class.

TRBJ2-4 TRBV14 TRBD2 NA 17 TGTGCCAGCAGCCAAGACGGGCTAGCGGGGGAAAAAAACATTCAGTACTTC CASSQDGLAGEKNIQYF
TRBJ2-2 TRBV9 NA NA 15 TGTGCCAGCAGCGTAGGAGCGGCAAACACCGGGGAGCTGTTTTTT CASSVGAANTGELFF
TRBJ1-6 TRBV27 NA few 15 TGTGCCAGCAGTCCCTCCGGGGCAATTTATTCACCCCTCCACTTT CASSPSGAIYSPLHF
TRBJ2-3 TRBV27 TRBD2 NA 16 TGTGCCAGCAGCCTGGGACTAGCGGAGGTCCCAGATACGCAGTATTTT CASSLGLAEVPDTQYF
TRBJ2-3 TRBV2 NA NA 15 TGTGCCAGCAGCGAAAGGGCGAGGAGCACAGATACGCAGTATTTT CASSERARSTDTQYF
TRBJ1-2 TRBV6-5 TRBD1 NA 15 TGTGCCAGCAGTTACACGGGACAGTCGAACTATGGCTACACCTTC CASSYTGQSNYGYTF
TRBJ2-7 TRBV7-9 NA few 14 TGTGCCAGCAGCTCTCACCAGGGAACCTACGAGCAGTACTTC CASSSHQGTYEQYF
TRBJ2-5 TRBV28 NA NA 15 TGTGCCAGCAGTTTATCCCGGGTGAACAAAGAGACCCAGTACTTC CASSLSRVNKETQYF
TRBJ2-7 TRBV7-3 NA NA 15 TGTGCCAGCAGCCAATCGCCCGGGGCATCCTACGAGCAGTACTTC CASSQSPGASYEQYF
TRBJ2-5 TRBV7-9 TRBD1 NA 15 TGTGCCAGCAGCTTAGCGTCAGGGGGCGGGGAGACCCAGTACTTC CASSLASGGGETQYF
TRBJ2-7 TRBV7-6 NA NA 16 TGTGCCAGCAGCTTAGGGTGGGACGGGAATTTCTACGAGCAGTACTTC CASSLGWDGNFYEQYF
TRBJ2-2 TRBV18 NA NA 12 TGTGCCAGCTCACCAGAGAACGGGGAGCTGTTTTTT CASSPENGELFF
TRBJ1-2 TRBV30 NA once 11 TGTGCCTATCCAGGGGACTATGGCTACACCTTC CAYPGDYGYTF
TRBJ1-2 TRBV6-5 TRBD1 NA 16 TGTGCCAGCAGTTACTTTACAGGGGGCGCGTTGCTTGGCTACACCTTC CASSYFTGGALLGYTF
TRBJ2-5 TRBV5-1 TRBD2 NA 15 TGCGCCAGCAGGCAGGGACTAGCGGGTGGAGAGACCCAGTACTTC CASRQGLAGGETQYF
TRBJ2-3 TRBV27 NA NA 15 TGTGCCAGCAGTTTCGGGGACTCGATCACAGATACGCAGTATTTT CASSFGDSITDTQYF